The 32 T cell receptor beta chains listed next were all sequenced from one sample in a study of blood T cell repertoires in COVID-19. TCRdb's table, derived via immunoSEQ multiplex PCR, lists solely in-frame clones and lacks some. This sample has some 260,000 clones, with more than 75% found just once. The sample taken for sequencing was peripheral blood. The receptors were sampled from a woman aged 40 to 50 who had recovered from COVID-19.

This sequence joins TRBV6-2 or TRBV6-3 and TRBJ2-7; 8 bases agree with TRBD2. Germline loops: CDR1 MNHEY, CDR2 SVGEGT. The ends lost 4 bases at V and 7 bases at J; junction bases unmatched: 6. The CDR3 loop spans 13 amino acids. This CDR3 is CASSSIGRGEQYV. The CDR3, as DNA: TGTGCCAGCAGTTCAATCGGGAGGGGTGAGCAGTACGTC.

The chain uses TRBV6-5 and TRBJ1-5, with D perhaps matching TRBD1 (6 bases). This CDR3 region has 13 residues. Per the germline V gene, CDR1 is MNHEY and CDR2 is SVGAGI. V shed 6 bases and J shed 4 bases, with 10 bases lying between them. The DNA of the CDR3 is TGTGCCAGCAGCTGGACAGAGAATCAGCCCCAGCATTTT. Translating it yields CASSWTENQPQHF.

V gene TRBV6-2 or TRBV6-3 combines with J gene TRBJ2-1; 7 bases line up with TRBD2. The length of the CDR3 is 17 residues. Trimming cost V 6 bases and J 4 bases; bases outside gene matches: 15. Germline V gives CDR1 MNHEY, CDR2 SVGEGT. CDR3 coding DNA: TGTGCCAGCAGCCCCGTGGGGCGGGAGTGGGGGTACAATGAGCAGTTCTTC. This gives the protein CASSPVGREWGYNEQFF.

Here the CDR3 DNA reads TGTGCCAGCAGCCAACCCGACAGGGGGCGTTACAATGAGCAGTTCTTC. This codes for CASSQPDRGRYNEQFF. The chain has TRBV4-2 and TRBJ2-1, with 10 bases identical to TRBD1. CDR3 length: 16 residues. Germline values: CDR1 LGHNA, CDR2 YNFKEQ. V lost 2 bases, J lost 4 bases, and 5 bases stayed unmatched.

This clone was found once. The V and J genes are TRBV10-3 and TRBJ2-1, with D perhaps TRBD2 (6 bases). Trimming removed 6 bases at V and 5 bases at J, with 14 bases between. CDR1 ENHRY and CDR2 SYGVKD come from the germline V gene. The CDR3 is made up of 14 amino acids. CDR3 nucleotide sequence: TGTGCCATCAGGGCCGCGGGGCGAAACAATGAGCAGTTCTTC. As protein: CAIRAAGRNNEQFF.

This clone was seen a handful of times. The V gene is TRBV27, the J gene TRBJ1-3; TRBD1 is a possible D gene (6 bases). Trimming removed 6 bases from V and 4 bases from J, with 13 bases in between. The CDR3 extends over 14 amino acids. The germline CDR1 and CDR2 sequences are MNHEY and SMNVEV (reference sequence). The CDR3 loop reads CASSARGRGNTIYF. CDR3 nucleotides: TGTGCCAGCAGCGCCAGGGGTCGGGGAAACACCATATATTTT.

V is TRBV5-1 and J is TRBJ2-4; TRBD2 aligns across 11 bases. The CDR3 is 16 amino acids. V trimming: 4 bases; J trimming: 2 bases; junction bases outside the gene matches: 5. Germline loops: CDR1 SGHRS, CDR2 YFSETQ. The CDR3 DNA follows: TGCGCCAGCAGCCCGGGACTAGCGGCCACCAAAAACATTCAGTACTTC. This translates into CASSPGLAATKNIQYF.

This chain joins TRBV30 and TRBJ1-5; D unresolved. The CDR3 is 12 residues long. Germline CDR1 reads GTSNPN; CDR2 reads SVGIG (reference sequence). The CDR3 bases are TGTGCGGTCGGGTTTGGCAATCAGCCCCAGCATTTT. Translation: CAVGFGNQPQHF.

The chain uses TRBV19 and TRBJ2-7; 15 nucleotides agree with TRBD2. V shed 3 bases and J 2 bases; nucleotides not matched to a gene: 2. The length of the CDR3 is 16 residues. Germline V CDR1 and CDR2: LNHDA, SQIVND (reference sequence). Here the CDR3 DNA reads TGTGCCAGTAGTATCGGGACTAGCGGGAGGACCTACGAGCAGTACTTC. Translating gives CASSIGTSGRTYEQYF.

The V and J genes are TRBV15 and TRBJ2-5, with 7 nucleotides matching TRBD1. This CDR3 is 15 amino acids long. V lost 0 bases and J lost 5; bases outside the gene matches: 6. Looked up from germline, CDR1 is LNHNV and CDR2 is YYDKDF (reference sequence). DNA for the CDR3: TGTGCCACCAGCAGAGATCTAGGGGGCCGGGAGACCCAGTACTTC. Its protein product is CATSRDLGGRETQYF.

The chain carries TRBV19 and TRBJ2-7, with TRBD2 as a possible D gene (7 bases). CDR1 is LNHDA, CDR2 SQIVND, per germline (reference sequence). Deletions cut 6 bases from V and 2 bases from J, with 17 bases between. The CDR3 is made up of 15 amino acids. The CDR3 reads CASSPRGQRAYEQYF. CDR3 sequence (DNA): TGTGCCAGTAGCCCGCGGGGGCAGCGCGCCTACGAGCAGTACTTC.

The V call is TRBV7-2, the J call TRBJ1-1, with D possibly TRBD1 on 6 matching bases. CDR1 SGHTA and CDR2 FQGNSA come from the germline V gene. Trimming took off 5 bases at V and 0 bases at J, with 13 bases between the two ends. This CDR3 is 15 amino acids long. CDR3 nucleotide sequence: TGTGCCAGCAGCCCCTTCAGGGGCCTGAACACTGAAGCTTTCTTT. Encoded protein: CASSPFRGLNTEAFF.

This chain uses TRBV7-9 with TRBJ2-5; D gene ambiguous. Trimming took 0 bases from V and 1 from J, leaving 12 bases between them. The CDR3 spans 16 residues. Germline loops: CDR1 SEHNR, CDR2 FQNEAQ (reference sequence). CDR3 protein: CASSLALSGAQETQYF. Written as DNA, the CDR3 is TGTGCCAGCAGCTTAGCTTTGTCAGGCGCCCAAGAGACCCAGTACTTC.

CDR3 sequence (DNA): TGTGCCACCAGTGATTCACTAGCGGGGGAGCAGTTCTTC. It codes for CATSDSLAGEQFF. This chain links TRBV24-1 with TRBJ2-1; 10 bases fit TRBD2. Trimming at V came to 2 bases and at J to 10 bases, leaving 1 base not matched to a gene. Germline assignment: CDR1 KGHDR and CDR2 SFDVKD. There are 13 residues in the CDR3.

This chain connects TRBV10-3 to TRBJ1-2, with TRBD1 matching over 8 bases. Germline-derived CDR1 and CDR2 are ENHRY and SYGVKD. V gave up 10 bases and J gave up 8 bases; unmatched junction bases: 18. This CDR3 contains 15 residues. CDR3 residues: CATTPGGPTNWGYTF. DNA for the CDR3: TGTGCCACCACACCAGGGGGCCCCACCAATTGGGGCTACACCTTC.

The gene calls are TRBV7-9 and TRBJ1-5; weak D call: TRBD1 (6 bases). Deletions cut 5 bases from V and 7 bases from J, with 21 bases between. The CDR3 runs 16 residues. The germline gives CDR1 SEHNR, CDR2 FQNEAQ (reference sequence). The CDR3 is CASSHAVLGTGQPQHF. The CDR3 DNA reads TGTGCCAGCAGCCACGCCGTTCTCGGAACAGGGCAGCCCCAGCATTTT.

The chain couples TRBV7-6 to TRBJ2-7; 14 bases align to TRBD2. Losses at the gene ends were 5 bases for V and 4 bases for J; bases not matched to a gene: 10. CDR3 size: 17 residues. CDR1 SGHVS and CDR2 FNYEAQ come from the germline V gene. Here the CDR3 reads CASSPGLAGASPYEQYF. The CDR3 nucleotides are TGTGCCAGCAGCCCGGGACTAGCGGGAGCATCCCCTTACGAGCAGTACTTC.

The V and J genes are TRBV7-2 and TRBJ1-1; tentative D call: TRBD1 (6 bases). CDR1 is SGHTA and CDR2 is FQGNSA in the germline V gene. V was clipped by 8 bases and J by 4 bases, with 20 bases between them. The CDR3 runs 15 residues. The DNA of the CDR3 is TGTGCCAGCTCCGGGGGGGCGTTGAGGATCACTGAAGCTTTCTTT. Translation gives CASSGGALRITEAFF.

V usage is TRBV10-3 and J usage is TRBJ2-2; D is perhaps TRBD2 (5 bases). The CDR3 consists of 12 residues. Trimming shortened V by 10 bases and J by 8 bases, and 14 bases separated the two germline ends. Germline CDR1 ENHRY, CDR2 SYGVKD. CDR3 sequence: CATGRGEGELFF. CDR3 nucleotide sequence: TGTGCCACCGGACGGGGTGAGGGGGAGCTGTTTTTT.

The rearrangement links TRBV11-2 to TRBJ2-7; TRBD1 matches 8 bases. This CDR3 is built from 16 residues. Germline V gene sequence: CDR1 SGHAT, CDR2 FQNNGV. Trimming removed 2 bases from V and 0 bases from J; junction bases left unmatched: 6. CDR3 DNA sequence: TGTGCCAGCAGCTTAAGGTGGACAGGGAGCTCCTACGAGCAGTACTTC. This encodes CASSLRWTGSSYEQYF. The variable domain in full, with the rest retrieved from reference TRBV11-2 and TRBJ2-7, is EAGVAQSPRYKIIEKRQSVAFWCNPISGHATLYWYQQILGQGPKLLIQFQNNGVVDDSQLPKDRFSAERLKGVDSTLKIQPAKLEDSAVYLCASSLRWTGSSYEQYFGPGTRLTVT.

The rearrangement joins TRBV7-2 to TRBJ2-1; D perhaps matches TRBD2 (5 bases). V gave up 1 base and J gave up 8 bases, with 18 bases separating them. This CDR3 is 16 amino acids long. The germline V gene has CDR1 SGHTA and CDR2 FQGNSA. CDR3 sequence reads: CASSLGRRTPPDEQFF. In nucleotides, the CDR3 is TGTGCCAGCAGCTTAGGCCGTCGGACTCCCCCCGATGAGCAGTTCTTC.

V usage is TRBV3-1 (or the pseudogene TRBV3-2) and J usage is TRBJ2-1; 10 positions match TRBD2. Germline values: CDR1 LGHDT, CDR2 YNNKEL (reference sequence). The length of the CDR3 is 16 residues. After removal of 1 base from V and 3 bases from J, the junction contained 3 bases not matched to a gene. In nucleotides, the CDR3 is TGTGCCAGCAGCCAAGGAGCGGGAGGGGGCTACAATGAGCAGTTCTTC. This translates into CASSQGAGGGYNEQFF.

This sequence joins TRBV9 and TRBJ2-5; D is undetermined. V was clipped by 3 bases and J by 0 bases, with 6 bases between them. The CDR3 runs to 13 residues. Germline V gives CDR1 SGDLS, CDR2 YYNGEE. CDR3 DNA: TGTGCCAGCAGCGACGACAACCAAGAGACCCAGTACTTC. It codes for CASSDDNQETQYF. The entire variable domain, with the rest obtained from reference TRBV9 and TRBJ2-5, is as follows: DSGVTQTPKHLITATGQRVTLRCSPRSGDLSVYWYQQSLDQGLQFLIQYYNGEERAKGNILERFSAQQFPDLHSELNLSSLELGDSALYFCASSDDNQETQYFGPGTRLLVL.

The genes are TRBV5-1 and TRBJ2-1; possible D gene TRBD1, 6 bases. The V and J ends lost 1 base and 4 bases respectively, with 12 bases between them. Germline CDR1 SGHRS, CDR2 YFSETQ. This CDR3 is built from 15 residues. As DNA, the CDR3 is TGCGCCAGCAGCTTGAGCAGGGGCGCGTACAATGAGCAGTTCTTC. This gives the protein CASSLSRGAYNEQFF. Together with reference TRBV5-1 and TRBJ2-1, the CDR3 gives the full variable domain: KAGVTQTPRYLIKTRGQQVTLSCSPISGHRSVSWYQQTPGQGLQFLFEYFSETQRNKGNFPGRFSGRQFSNSRSEMNVSTLELGDSALYLCASSLSRGAYNEQFFGPGTRLTVL.

This clone was seen a handful of times. The chain links TRBV4-2 to TRBJ1-2; weak D call: TRBD1 (5 bases). This CDR3 is built from 13 residues. With 1 base removed from V and 4 bases from J, the gap between germline ends came to 7 bases. Looked up from germline, CDR1 is LGHNA and CDR2 is YNFKEQ. CDR3 sequence (DNA): TGTGCCAGCAGCCAAGCTGGGGCCTATGGCTACACCTTC. Translating gives CASSQAGAYGYTF.

This chain links TRBV29-1 with TRBJ1-2, with 10 nucleotides matching TRBD1. This CDR3 comprises 16 residues. CDR1 is SQVTM, CDR2 ANQGSEA, per germline. V shed 6 bases and J 0 bases; nucleotides not matched to a gene: 10. DNA for the CDR3: TGCAGCGTAGACGGGACAGGGGATCCCCCTAACTATGGCTACACCTTC. Its translation is CSVDGTGDPPNYGYTF.

This clone was seen only a few times. The chain combines TRBV27 with TRBJ2-5; tentatively, D is TRBD1 (6 bases). Trimming shortened V by 2 bases and J by 5 bases, and 15 bases separated the two germline ends. This CDR3 has 15 amino acids. In germline, CDR1 is MNHEY, CDR2 SMNVEV (reference sequence). This CDR3 reads CASSLGGRTRETQYF. In DNA form, the CDR3 reads TGTGCCAGCAGTTTAGGGGGCAGGACCCGGGAGACCCAGTACTTC.

The chain recombines TRBV11-3 with TRBJ1-2, with TRBD1 identical over 7 bases. This CDR3 has 13 amino acids. The V gene end was trimmed by 11 bases and the J gene end by 0 bases; junction bases not matched to a gene: 6. Germline V CDR1 and CDR2: SGHNT, YENEEA. The CDR3 DNA reads TGTGCCTCGGGACAGCCCCCTAACTATGGCTACACCTTC. Its protein product is CASGQPPNYGYTF.

The chain is built from TRBV9 and TRBJ2-5; 10 nucleotides match TRBD2. Germline trimming cut 6 bases from V and 5 bases from J; bases unmatched to any gene: 13. CDR3 length: 16 residues. Germline V gene sequence: CDR1 SGDLS, CDR2 YYNGEE. DNA of the CDR3: TGTGCCAGCACACAGGGGCTAGCGGGAGTTGGGGAGACCCAGTACTTC. Residues: CASTQGLAGVGETQYF. Looking up the rest from reference TRBV9 and TRBJ2-5 gives the full variable domain: DSGVTQTPKHLITATGQRVTLRCSPRSGDLSVYWYQQSLDQGLQFLIQYYNGEERAKGNILERFSAQQFPDLHSELNLSSLELGDSALYFCASTQGLAGVGETQYFGPGTRLLVL.

This clone was recorded a few times. The chain carries TRBV6-5 and TRBJ1-5; no definite D call. Germline CDR1 and CDR2: MNHEY and SVGAGI. The V end lost 2 bases, the J end lost 0 bases, and 5 bases lay between the germline ends. CDR3 length equals 14 residues. This chain's CDR3 is CASSYRYSNQPQHF. CDR3 sequence (DNA): TGTGCCAGCAGTTACCGTTATAGCAATCAGCCCCAGCATTTT.

The genes are TRBV7-2 and TRBJ2-1; TRBD1 matches 8 bases. V dropped 5 bases and J dropped 6; count of bases not matched to a gene: 3. This CDR3 is 13 amino acids long. CDR1 is SGHTA, CDR2 FQGNSA, per germline. The CDR3 spells CASSPGTGNEQFF. In DNA form, the CDR3 reads TGTGCCAGCAGCCCCGGGACAGGCAATGAGCAGTTCTTC.

This chain uses TRBV19 with TRBJ2-5, with a weak D call TRBD1 (6 bases). The germline CDR1 and CDR2 sequences are LNHDA and SQIVND (reference sequence). V dropped 1 base and J dropped 5 bases, with 11 bases sitting between them. The CDR3 loop spans 14 amino acids. The CDR3 sequence is CASSIGDTWETQYF. CDR3 in DNA: TGTGCCAGTAGTATAGGGGACACGTGGGAGACCCAGTACTTC.